The rows below give T cell receptor beta chains drawn from one sample of a study of blood T cells in healthy people across ages. One entry per CDR3 protein, called by TCRdb with MiXCR from the 5' RACE reads. This table holds more than 550,000 distinct CDR3 sequences, over 20% found once. Input material: blood. The receptor set was obtained from an older man in good health. Both conserved end residues are part of each CDR3. D genes are given only for firm matches. The size entry is marked missing in some rows and otherwise reads once, few, many or a size class.

V	length	J	D	size	DNA	CDR3
TRBV3-1	12	TRBJ2-7	NA	few	TGTGCCAGCAGCCAAGAAGACTACGAGCAGTACTTC	CASSQEDYEQYF
TRBV10-3	15	TRBJ2-2	NA	few	TGTGCCATCAGTGATCCGGGACAGAACACCGGGGAGCTGTTTTTT	CAISDPGQNTGELFF
TRBV12-3/TRBV12-4	15	TRBJ2-7	NA	NA	TGTGCCAGCAGTTTCTATGAGTCGTCAATAGACGAGCAGTACTTC	CASSFYESSIDEQYF
TRBV15	14	TRBJ1-1	NA	NA	TGTGCCACCAGCAGAGATTGGGATCCCACTGAAGCTTTCTTT	CATSRDWDPTEAFF
TRBV2	16	TRBJ2-3	TRBD1	few	TGTGCCAGCAGTGAAGTGACAGGGGGCATCACAGATACGCAGTATTTT	CASSEVTGGITDTQYF
TRBV6-5	14	TRBJ2-7	NA	few	TGTGCCAGCAGTTACTCGAGAAGGGGTTACGAGCAGTACTTC	CASSYSRRGYEQYF
TRBV18	15	TRBJ1-6	NA	NA	TGTGCCAGCTCACCGGACAGCTCCTATAATTCACCCCTCCACTTT	CASSPDSSYNSPLHF
TRBV12-3/TRBV12-4	13	TRBJ1-1	TRBD1	NA	TGTGCCAGCAGAACAGGGGAGAGCACTGAAGCTTTCTTT	CASRTGESTEAFF
TRBV7-3	15	TRBJ1-2	NA	few	TGTGCCAGCAGCTTAAAGGAGGGAGCCAACTATGGCTACACCTTC	CASSLKEGANYGYTF
TRBV10-3	14	TRBJ2-1	TRBD2	few	TGTGCCATCTCTTTCCAAACAGCGGGGGATGAGCAGTTCTTC	CAISFQTAGDEQFF
TRBV19	14	TRBJ1-2	NA	few	TGTGCCAGTAACCGCAGGGAACAGGGATGGAGCTACACCTTC	CASNRREQGWSYTF
TRBV11-2	14	TRBJ2-1	TRBD2	few	TGTGCCAGCAGAGTAAGCGGGGGGGCCAGTGAGCAGTTCTTC	CASRVSGGASEQFF
TRBV28	12	TRBJ2-3	NA	NA	TGTGCCAGCAGTTCGAGACAGAAGGCGCAGTATTTT	CASSSRQKAQYF
TRBV5-1	14	TRBJ2-3	NA	few	TGCGCCAGCAGCTTTGCCCCTCTCACAGATACGCAGTATTTT	CASSFAPLTDTQYF
TRBV21-1	15	TRBJ2-5	NA	NA	TGTGCCAGCAGCCCTCGGGGGGCGAAACAAGAGACCCAGTACTTC	CASSPRGAKQETQYF
TRBV2	14	TRBJ2-3	NA	few	TGTGCCAGCAGTGTGATGACGCCCACAGATACGCAGTATTTT	CASSVMTPTDTQYF
TRBV7-2	13	TRBJ2-7	NA	many	TGTGCCAGCAGCTTTGAGCCTTCCTACGAGCAGTACTTC	CASSFEPSYEQYF
TRBV3-1	16	TRBJ2-5	TRBD2	NA	TGTGCCAGCAGCCAAGTCTTCACTAGCGGGGGTGAGACCCAGTACTTC	CASSQVFTSGGETQYF
TRBV20-1	17	TRBJ1-4	NA	few	TGCAGTGCTAGAGCTGTCGTCAGGGAGGTTATGGATGAAAAACTGTTTTTT	CSARAVVREVMDEKLFF
TRBV18	17	TRBJ2-6	TRBD1	NA	TGTGCCAGCTCACCGGGACAGGTCGGCTCTGGGGCCAACGTCCTGACTTTC	CASSPGQVGSGANVLTF
TRBV28	11	TRBJ2-2	NA	few	TGTGCCAGCAGGGGGCATGGGGAGCTGTTTTTT	CASRGHGELFF
TRBV27	14	TRBJ2-5	NA	NA	TGTGCCAGCAGTCTGCGACAGCGTCAAGAGACCCAATACTTC	CASSLRQRQETQYF
TRBV19	14	TRBJ2-7	NA	few	TGTGCCAGTAACGCAGCACTAGGAGGTAATGAGCAGCTCTTC	CASNAALGGNEQLF
TRBV6-6	14	TRBJ2-1	TRBD1	NA	TGTGCCAGCAGCCTACTCTCGACAGGGGGCGAGCAGTTCTTC	CASSLLSTGGEQFF
TRBV28	14	TRBJ1-1	NA	NA	TGTGCCAGCAGTTTCCTCCCCGGGGGGACTGAAGCTTTCTTT	CASSFLPGGTEAFF
TRBV20-1	15	TRBJ2-3	NA	few	TGCAGTGCTAGAGGAGTAGCGCTTAGCACAGATACGCAGTATTTT	CSARGVALSTDTQYF
TRBV29-1	13	TRBJ1-1	TRBD1	NA	TGCAGCGTGCTGACAGGGGCCCCCCTTGAAGCTTTCTTT	CSVLTGAPLEAFF
TRBV4-1	16	TRBJ1-4	NA	NA	TGCGTCAGCAGCCAGTTCGGGACGGTGGGGAATGAAAAACTGTTTTTT	CVSSQFGTVGNEKLFF
TRBV5-1	13	TRBJ2-5	NA	few	TGCGCCAGCAGCTTGGAGGGACCGCGGACCCAGTACTTC	CASSLEGPRTQYF
TRBV6-2/TRBV6-3	14	TRBJ2-1	TRBD1	few	TGTGCCAGCAGTTACCTTACCAGGGGGCATGAGCAGTTCTTC	CASSYLTRGHEQFF
TRBV5-1	14	TRBJ1-2	NA	once	TGCGCCAGCAGCTCCACGACAGACTCATATGGCTACACCTTC	CASSSTTDSYGYTF
TRBV14	20	TRBJ2-7	NA	few	TGTGCCAGCAGCCTAGACTCATTTACTACATTTTATCTAAGGGCCTACGAGCAGTACTTC	CASSLDSFTTFYLRAYEQYF
TRBV9	15	TRBJ1-2	NA	few	TGTGCCAGCAGCGTAGATCCAGGCCCTGACTATGGCTACACCTTC	CASSVDPGPDYGYTF
TRBV6-6	13	TRBJ2-4	NA	few	TGTGCCAGCAGACAGGGCGTCCAAAACATTCAGTACTTC	CASRQGVQNIQYF
TRBV29-1	13	TRBJ2-2	TRBD1	NA	TGCAGCGGAAGGGACAGCCTCACCGGGGAGCTGTTTTTT	CSGRDSLTGELFF
TRBV5-1	15	TRBJ1-4	NA	NA	TGCGCCAGCAGCGGGGGACGGCCAACTAATGAAAAACTGTTTTTT	CASSGGRPTNEKLFF
TRBV6-1	17	TRBJ2-5	NA	few	TGTGCCAGCAGTACCACACTAGGAGCCGGGGGAAAAGAGACCCAGTACTTC	CASSTTLGAGGKETQYF
TRBV11-2	14	TRBJ1-4	NA	few	TGTGCCAGCAGCTTCGGGCCAAACCGGGAAAAACTGTTTTTT	CASSFGPNREKLFF
TRBV9	14	TRBJ1-1	NA	NA	TGTGCCAGCAGCGCCTTTCGGGGGCACACTGAAGCTTTCTTT	CASSAFRGHTEAFF
TRBV7-2	13	TRBJ2-5	NA	NA	TGTGCCAGCAGCGCAGGGAGTCAAGGGACCCAGTACTTC	CASSAGSQGTQYF
TRBV6-6	13	TRBJ2-3	TRBD2	few	TGTGCCAGCAGTCCTAATAGCGGGACCGCCCAGTATTTT	CASSPNSGTAQYF
TRBV3-1	16	TRBJ2-1	TRBD2	NA	TGTGCCAGCAGCCCGGGACTAGCGGGAAATTACAATGAGCAGTTCTTC	CASSPGLAGNYNEQFF
TRBV5-1	16	TRBJ2-7	TRBD1	few	TGCGCCAGCAGCTTAGGGACCGGACAGGGAACCTACGAGCAGTACTTC	CASSLGTGQGTYEQYF
TRBV10-3	15	TRBJ2-5	NA	many	TGTGCCATCGCTACGGGCCAAATCATTGGGGAGACCCAGTACTTC	CAIATGQIIGETQYF
TRBV6-6	12	TRBJ1-2	NA	NA	TGTGCCAGCAGTAGGGAGGGGCTCGGCTACACCTTC	CASSREGLGYTF
TRBV5-1	15	TRBJ1-6	TRBD1	NA	TGCGCCAGCAGCTTGGACAGGGGAGGAAATTCACCCCTCCACTTT	CASSLDRGGNSPLHF
TRBV10-3	16	TRBJ2-7	TRBD1	NA	TGTGCCATCAGTGAGCCCGACAGGGGCAGCTCCTACGAGCAGTACTTC	CAISEPDRGSSYEQYF
TRBV6-6	14	TRBJ2-3	NA	few	TGTGCCAGCAGGATCAGGGGACCCTCAGATACGCAGTATTTT	CASRIRGPSDTQYF
TRBV3-1	15	TRBJ2-1	TRBD2	NA	TGTGCCAGCAGTCCTACTAGCGGGAGGCAGGGTGAGCAGTTCTTC	CASSPTSGRQGEQFF
TRBV20-1	14	TRBJ2-3	NA	few	TGCAGTGCTAGAGGAAGAGGGCACACAGATACGCAGTATTTT	CSARGRGHTDTQYF
TRBV6-6	14	TRBJ2-7	TRBD1	NA	TGTGCCAGCAGTTACCAGGGACAGCCATACGAGCAGTACTTC	CASSYQGQPYEQYF
TRBV12-3/TRBV12-4	16	TRBJ1-3	TRBD1	NA	TGTGCCAGCAGTTTATGGGGGACAGGCTCTGGAAACACCATATATTTT	CASSLWGTGSGNTIYF
TRBV28	11	TRBJ1-2	NA	NA	TGTGCCAGCAGTTGGAACTATGGCTACACCTTC	CASSWNYGYTF
TRBV20-1	15	TRBJ2-5	TRBD2	NA	TGCAGTGCTAGGGGGGAGCGGGGGAGTCAAGAGACCCAGTACTTC	CSARGERGSQETQYF
TRBV4-3	15	TRBJ2-5	NA	NA	TGCGCCAGCAGCCAAGATAGCCGAGCGGGTGAGACCCAGTACTTC	CASSQDSRAGETQYF
TRBV7-2	13	TRBJ1-2	NA	few	TGTGCCAGCAGCCCTAACAGGGCTTCTGGCTACACCTTC	CASSPNRASGYTF
TRBV7-9	11	TRBJ1-4	NA	NA	TGTGCCAGCATCTCCGGTGAAAAACTGTTTTTT	CASISGEKLFF
TRBV6-1	16	TRBJ1-4	NA	NA	TGTGCCAGCAGTCCATACATTGGATCCACCGGCGAAAAACCGTTTTTT	CASSPYIGSTGEKPFF
TRBV19	13	TRBJ1-1	TRBD1	NA	TGCGCCAGCAGTACAACAGGGGACACTGAAGCTTTCTTT	CASSTTGDTEAFF
TRBV6-6	16	TRBJ2-5	TRBD2	few	TGTGCCAGCAGTTACTCCCTAGCGGGGTACCAAGAGACCCAGTACTTC	CASSYSLAGYQETQYF